Following are 25 T cell receptor beta chains from one sample sequenced in a study of cytomegalovirus exposure and HLA in healthy donors. Primers for the PCR totalled 60 Vbeta and 13 Jbeta. TCRdb's table, derived via immunoSEQ multiplex PCR, lists solely in-frame clones and lacks some. Found here are some 150,000 clones, approximately 85% of them singletons; the top ten hold around 2%. The source material was PBMCs. The receptors were sampled from a woman younger than 30 in good health and CMV-seronegative.

The rearrangement uses TRBV27 and TRBJ2-1, with a tentative D call TRBD2 (6 bases). The CDR3 loop spans 15 amino acids. Germline loops: CDR1 MNHEY, CDR2 SMNVEV (reference sequence). The ends were cut back, 4 bases at V and 10 bases at J, with 20 bases in the middle. The CDR3 region is CASSSSPLNLAEQFF. The CDR3 DNA reads TGTGCCAGCAGTTCCAGTCCCCTCAACCTAGCGGAGCAGTTCTTC.

This clone came up a few times. The chain is built from TRBV4-3 and TRBJ2-1; 8 bases match TRBD1. Germline V gives CDR1 LGHNA, CDR2 YSLEER. V was clipped by 0 bases and J by 9 bases; unmatched bases: 13. The CDR3 contains 17 residues. In nucleotides, the CDR3 is TGCGCCAGCAGCCAAGATTTGAGGACAGGGATACAACGTGAGCAGTTCTTC. Translated: CASSQDLRTGIQREQFF.

V and J are TRBV11-3 and TRBJ2-7, with TRBD1 matching 9 bases. Germline trimming cut 1 base from V and 7 bases from J; bases unmatched to any gene: 5. The V gene's germline CDR1 is SGHNT and CDR2 YENEEA. CDR3 size: 14 residues. In DNA form, the CDR3 reads TGTGCCAGCAGCTTAGGGACAGGGGAAGGAGAGCAGTACTTC. Its protein product is CASSLGTGEGEQYF. Drawing the rest from reference TRBV11-3 and TRBJ2-7, the complete variable domain is EAGVVQSPRYKIIEKKQPVAFWCNPISGHNTLYWYLQNLGQGPELLIRYENEEAVDDSQLPKDRFSAERLKGVDSTLKIQPAELGDSAVYLCASSLGTGEGEQYFGPGTRLTVT.

This clone came up once. The V call is TRBV6-5, the J call TRBJ1-2; no clear D. The germline V and J ends were trimmed by 7 bases and 4 bases, with 13 bases remaining between them. CDR3 length equals 13 residues. Per the germline V gene, CDR1 is MNHEY and CDR2 is SVGAGI. DNA of the CDR3: TGTGCCAGCATGGCATCGGGTGGCTATGGCTACACCTTC. It translates to CASMASGGYGYTF.

This clone appeared a single time. The chain combines TRBV11-2 with TRBJ2-5, with TRBD2 matching over 7 bases. This CDR3 is built from 13 residues. Germline V gene data show CDR1 as SGHAT and CDR2 as FQNNGV. After removal of 2 bases from V and 5 bases from J, the junction contained 2 bases not matched to a gene. For the CDR3, the DNA is TGTGCCAGCAGCTTACCGGGGGGTGAGACCCAGTACTTC. Its protein is CASSLPGGETQYF.

This chain connects TRBV19 to TRBJ2-7; the D is unclear. Between the trimmed V and J ends, which lost 4 bases and 3 bases, there was a span of 4 bases. Germline V lookup: CDR1 LNHDA, CDR2 SQIVND (reference sequence). The CDR3 loop spans 11 amino acids. CDR3 nucleotide sequence: TGTGCCAGTAGTACCATCTACGAGCAGTACTTC. Translated, it gives CASSTIYEQYF.

The chain links TRBV5-1 to TRBJ2-1, with D possibly matching TRBD2 (6 bases). Trimming removed 4 bases from V and 5 bases from J, with 13 bases in between. Germline V gives CDR1 SGHRS, CDR2 YFSETQ. The CDR3 runs 14 residues. The CDR3, as DNA: TGCGCCAGCAGCGCGGGGACGGCCAACAATGAGCAGTTCTTC. It codes for CASSAGTANNEQFF.

CDR3 protein: CASSLGLQGDQPQHF. The CDR3 DNA follows: TGTGCCAGCAGCTTAGGATTGCAGGGGGATCAGCCCCAGCATTTT. The V gene is TRBV7-8, the J gene TRBJ1-5; 7 positions agree with TRBD1. V shed 1 base and J 5 bases; nucleotides not matched to a gene: 5. This CDR3 has 15 residues. Germline values: CDR1 SGHVS, CDR2 FQNEAQ.

The rearrangement joins TRBV6-1 to TRBJ1-1, with D possibly matching TRBD1 (6 bases). Germline CDR1 and CDR2: MNHNS and SASEGT. CDR3 length: 13 residues. The V gene lost 5 bases and the J gene lost 11 bases, with 18 bases spanning the gap. The CDR3 DNA reads TGTGCCAGCAGTATCGGACAGCCTATGGTCGCTTTCTTT. Translating gives CASSIGQPMVAFF.

The chain has TRBV2 and TRBJ1-1, with a weak D call TRBD1 (5 bases). The germline V and J ends were trimmed by 7 bases and 2 bases, with 11 bases remaining between them. Germline loops: CDR1 SNHLY, CDR2 FYNNEI. This CDR3 is 13 amino acids long. CDR3 nucleotide sequence: TGTGCCAGCATCAAGGGGCCAAACACTGAAGCTTTCTTT. Translation: CASIKGPNTEAFF. The full variable domain, in which reference TRBV2 and TRBJ1-1 provide the parts outside the CDR3, is EPEVTQTPSHQVTQMGQEVILRCVPISNHLYFYWYRQILGQKVEFLVSFYNNEISEKSEIFDDQFSVERPDGSNFTLKIRSTKLEDSAMYFCASIKGPNTEAFFGQGTRLTVV.

This chain links TRBV11-3 with TRBJ1-6; D unclear. Trimming took 1 base from V and 10 from J, leaving 8 bases between them. This CDR3 comprises 13 residues. In germline, CDR1 is SGHNT, CDR2 YENEEA. The CDR3 coding sequence is TGTGCCAGCAGCTTAGGAGGTGGATCACCCCTCCACTTT. Residues: CASSLGGGSPLHF. Full variable domain (missing parts from reference TRBV11-3 and TRBJ1-6): EAGVVQSPRYKIIEKKQPVAFWCNPISGHNTLYWYLQNLGQGPELLIRYENEEAVDDSQLPKDRFSAERLKGVDSTLKIQPAELGDSAVYLCASSLGGGSPLHFGNGTRLTVT.

The chain carries TRBV15 and TRBJ2-5; TRBD1 matches 8 bases. The better agreement between TRBJ2-7 and the DNA end casts doubt on the J call. Germline CDR1 and CDR2: LNHNV and YYDKDF (reference sequence). The length of the CDR3 is 14 residues. CDR3 sequence (DNA): TGTGCCACCAGCAGAGAGACAGGGGTCCACGAGCAGTACTTC. Amino acids: CATSRETGVHEQYF.

This chain joins TRBV29-1 and TRBJ1-2; 10 bases are a match to TRBD1. V gave up 6 bases and J gave up 12 bases; unmatched junction bases: 13. The CDR3 length is 13 residues. Germline CDR1 is SQVTM and CDR2 is ANQGSEA. For the CDR3, the DNA is TGCAGCGTAGCCGGGACAGGGGCGGTAGGAAACACCTTC. Translating gives CSVAGTGAVGNTF. The variable domain in full, with the rest retrieved from reference TRBV29-1 and TRBJ1-2, is SAVISQKPSRDICQRGTSLTIQCQVDSQVTMMFWYRQQPGQSLTLIATANQGSEATYESGFVIDKFPISRPNLTFSTLTVSNMSPEDSSIYLCSVAGTGAVGNTFGSGTRLTVV.

About this clone: The identical CDR3 is also encoded by other nucleotide sequences in the sample. The gene calls are TRBV9 and TRBJ2-3, with 8 bases fitting TRBD2. Germline lookup yields CDR1 SGDLS and CDR2 YYNGEE. V was clipped by 0 bases and J by 1 base; unmatched bases: 4. The CDR3 is 16 residues long. DNA of the CDR3: TGTGCCAGCAGCGTAGATCCGGGGGGGGGCACAGATACGCAGTATTTT. It specifies CASSVDPGGGTDTQYF.

The chain is built from TRBV29-1 and TRBJ2-1; D unclear. Germline CDR1 and CDR2: SQVTM and ANQGSEA. The CDR3 sequence is 14 residues long. Trimming left V 2 bases short and J 2 bases short, with 10 bases between. The CDR3 nucleotides are TGCAGCGTTGAACACAGATACACCTACAATGAGCAGTTCTTC. This sequence encodes CSVEHRYTYNEQFF.

This clone occurred once. The chain links TRBV7-2 to TRBJ2-7; a weak D match, TRBD1 (5 bases). The germline V and J ends were trimmed by 5 bases and 0 bases, with 8 bases remaining between them. Looked up from germline, CDR1 is SGHTA and CDR2 is FQGNSA. The CDR3 runs to 13 residues. CDR3 sequence reads: CASSLDISYEQYF. The CDR3 DNA is TGTGCCAGCAGCCTGGACATCTCCTACGAGCAGTACTTC.

The chain joins TRBV14 to TRBJ1-4; 9 positions match TRBD1. Unmatched junction bases numbered 6, after V lost 4 bases and J lost 6 bases. This CDR3 has 15 residues. Germline V gives CDR1 SGHDN, CDR2 FVKESK. CDR3 in DNA: TGTGCCAGCAGCCCTCCGGGGACAGGGTATGAAAAACTGTTTTTT. Its protein product is CASSPPGTGYEKLFF. Drawing the rest from reference TRBV14 and TRBJ1-4, the complete variable domain is EAGVTQFPSHSVIEKGQTVTLRCDPISGHDNLYWYRRVMGKEIKFLLHFVKESKQDESGMPNNRFLAERTGGTYSTLKVQPAELEDSGVYFCASSPPGTGYEKLFFGSGTQLSVL.

This clone occurred a few times. This chain links TRBV7-9 with TRBJ2-7, with TRBD1 matching over 10 bases. CDR3 size: 15 residues. CDR1 and CDR2 from the germline V gene are SEHNR and FQNEAQ (reference sequence). V lost 4 bases and J lost 6; bases outside the gene matches: 9. This CDR3 reads CASSSPGTGALEQYF. Written as DNA, the CDR3 is TGTGCCAGCAGCTCACCCGGGACAGGGGCTCTCGAGCAGTACTTC. Filled out from reference TRBV7-9 and TRBJ2-7, the complete variable domain reads DTGVSQNPRHKITKRGQNVTFRCDPISEHNRLYWYRQTLGQGPEFLTYFQNEAQLEKSRLLSDRFSAERPKGSFSTLEIQRTEQGDSAMYLCASSSPGTGALEQYFGPGTRLTVT.

The rearrangement uses TRBV19 and TRBJ1-1; TRBD1 agrees at 8 bases. The CDR3 totals 17 residues. V was pared by 4 bases and J by 1 base, with 11 bases of the junction left unmatched. Germline CDR1 and CDR2: LNHDA and SQIVND (reference sequence). CDR3 coding DNA: TGTGCCAGTAGTAAGACAGGGACAGGCCGAAAGAACACTGAAGCTTTCTTT. This encodes CASSKTGTGRKNTEAFF.

This chain uses TRBV7-2 with TRBJ1-6; D uncertain. The germline V gene has CDR1 SGHTA and CDR2 FQGNSA. V was shortened by 4 bases and J by 0 bases, with 7 bases between the two germline ends. The CDR3 contains 15 residues. In DNA form, the CDR3 reads TGTGCCAGCAGCTCGGGGAGCTCCTATAATTCACCCCTCCACTTT. This codes for CASSSGSSYNSPLHF.

V is TRBV6-4 and J is TRBJ1-5; D remains unclear. Trimming shortened V by 4 bases and J by 1 base, and 11 bases separated the two germline ends. From germline, CDR1 is MRHNA and CDR2 SNTAGT. The CDR3 covers 15 residues. The CDR3 loop is CASSANPGSNQPQHF. CDR3 bases: TGTGCCAGCAGTGCCAACCCGGGGAGCAATCAGCCCCAGCATTTT.

The CDR3, as DNA: TGTGCCAGCAGCTTCCCGGGACAGGGCTACGAGCAGTACTTC. Its translation is CASSFPGQGYEQYF. The chain recombines TRBV7-8 with TRBJ2-7, with 9 nucleotides matching TRBD1. Trimming cost V 3 bases and J 3 bases; bases outside gene matches: 3. Germline-derived CDR1 and CDR2 are SGHVS and FQNEAQ. The CDR3 contains 14 residues.

V gene TRBV30 combines with J gene TRBJ2-7; no definite D call. From germline, CDR1 is GTSNPN and CDR2 SVGIG (reference sequence). Deletions cut 4 bases from V and 0 bases from J, with 10 bases between. This CDR3 spans 13 amino acids. The CDR3 DNA reads as TGTGCCTGGACTGGGCCCCCCTCCTACGAGCAGTACTTC. This sequence encodes CAWTGPPSYEQYF.

The V call is TRBV7-8, the J call TRBJ1-2; 7 bases are shared with TRBD1. Germline values: CDR1 SGHVS, CDR2 FQNEAQ. J was trimmed by 3 bases and V by 8 bases; bases with no gene match: 3. The CDR3 is 12 amino acids. Here the CDR3 reads CASGQADYGYTF. CDR3 nucleotides: TGTGCCAGCGGACAGGCGGACTATGGCTACACCTTC.

The chain is built from TRBV9 and TRBJ2-5, with D possibly being TRBD1 (5 bases). The CDR3 has 14 residues. CDR1 and CDR2 from the germline V gene are SGDLS and YYNGEE. Deletions cut 0 bases from V and 3 bases from J, with 9 bases between. The DNA of the CDR3 is TGTGCCAGCAGCGTAGGGACAAAGAAAGAGACCCAGTACTTC. Protein sequence: CASSVGTKKETQYF.